The 31 T cell receptor beta chains listed next were all sequenced from one sample in a study of cytomegalovirus exposure and HLA in healthy donors. Produced via immunoSEQ multiplex PCR; TCRdb's table is partial and in-frame only. The sample consists of 90,000 or so clones, roughly 85% of them appearing once. The sequencing sample was made of PBMCs. All receptors derive from a man aged 18 to 29 in good health and CMV-seropositive.

The V call is TRBV7-3, the J call TRBJ2-7; 9 positions match TRBD2. Germline lookup yields CDR1 SGHTA and CDR2 FQGTGA. The CDR3 spans 14 residues. The junction had 7 bases not matched to a gene; V was cut back by 5 bases and J by 5 bases. In DNA form, the CDR3 reads TGTGCCAGCAGCCCGGGACTAGCCAAAAACGAGCAGTACTTC. It encodes CASSPGLAKNEQYF.

This sequence joins TRBV6-4 and TRBJ2-1; 9 nucleotides agree with TRBD2. The CDR3 has 15 amino acids. Trimming at V came to 5 bases and at J to 4 bases, leaving 6 bases not matched to a gene. Germline V gene data show CDR1 as MRHNA and CDR2 as SNTAGT. In DNA form, the CDR3 reads TGTGCCAGCAGTCCCGGGACTAGCTCGTACAATGAGCAGTTCTTC. It yields the protein CASSPGTSSYNEQFF.

This clone was detected only once. The chain joins TRBV27 to TRBJ2-7; the D gene is possibly TRBD2 (6 bases). CDR3 size: 13 residues. Germline loops: CDR1 MNHEY, CDR2 SMNVEV (reference sequence). Trimming removed 5 bases at V and 2 bases at J, with 10 bases between. The CDR3 spells CASSTGGAYEQYF. The CDR3 bases are TGTGCCAGCAGTACCGGGGGTGCCTACGAGCAGTACTTC.

This chain connects TRBV15 to TRBJ1-2; 7 nucleotides match TRBD1. CDR1 and CDR2 from the germline V gene are LNHNV and YYDKDF (reference sequence). With V trimmed by 3 bases and J by 7 bases, 8 bases remained unmatched. This CDR3 comprises 14 residues. The chain's CDR3 is CATSSRQGVAGYTF. The CDR3 coding sequence is TGTGCCACCAGCAGTCGACAGGGAGTTGCTGGCTACACCTTC.

This clone was detected a few times. The chain carries TRBV6-5 and TRBJ1-1; D is undetermined. The V end was cut by 4 bases, the J end by 1 base, with 16 bases between. The CDR3 runs to 16 residues. From germline, CDR1 is MNHEY and CDR2 SVGAGI. The CDR3 DNA reads TGTGCCAGCAGTTCCGGACTAGGGCGGGGGAACACTGAAGCTTTCTTT. Translated: CASSSGLGRGNTEAFF.

This clone was seen more than once but under ten times. The V call is TRBV4-1, the J call TRBJ2-1; D is ambiguous. Germline V gives CDR1 MGHRA, CDR2 YSYEKL. The CDR3 covers 14 residues. V shed 0 bases and J shed 5 bases, with 8 bases lying between them. This CDR3 reads CASSQEITDNEQFF. The CDR3 DNA reads TGCGCCAGCAGCCAAGAAATCACAGACAATGAGCAGTTCTTC.

This sequence joins TRBV5-1 and TRBJ2-2; 7 bases are shared with TRBD1. The CDR3 covers 16 residues. V lost 1 base to trimming and J lost 6 bases; unmatched junction nucleotides: 9. From germline, CDR1 is SGHRS and CDR2 YFSETQ. The CDR3 sequence: CASSLNGQGVPGELFF. The DNA of the CDR3 is TGCGCCAGCAGCTTGAATGGGCAGGGGGTCCCCGGGGAGCTGTTTTTT.

This clone was picked up a small number of times. The V gene is TRBV14, the J gene TRBJ2-7; 7 bases align to TRBD1. The CDR3 loop spans 14 amino acids. Germline V gene sequence: CDR1 SGHDN, CDR2 FVKESK. With V trimmed by 3 bases and J by 3 bases, 5 bases remained unmatched. DNA for the CDR3: TGTGCCAGCAGCCAGGCGGACAGGAGCTACGAGCAGTACTTC. It yields the protein CASSQADRSYEQYF.

The rearrangement uses TRBV28 and TRBJ2-7, with 7 nucleotides matching TRBD2. The V and J ends lost 7 bases and 3 bases, in that order; junction bases with no gene match: 9. This CDR3 is 14 amino acids long. CDR1 is MDHEN and CDR2 is SYDVKM in the germline V gene. This CDR3 reads CASTSSGGYYEQYF. The CDR3 DNA reads TGTGCCAGCACTTCGTCGGGGGGATACTACGAGCAGTACTTC.

The gene calls are TRBV6-5 and TRBJ1-5; perhaps TRBD1 as D (6 bases). The V and J ends lost 2 bases and 6 bases respectively, with 14 bases between them. Germline values: CDR1 MNHEY, CDR2 SVGAGI. The CDR3 contains 15 residues. CDR3: CASSYGAGAGQPQHF. For the CDR3, the DNA is TGTGCCAGCAGTTACGGGGCAGGGGCCGGTCAGCCCCAGCATTTT.

This clone has more than one count but fewer than ten. The chain combines TRBV18 with TRBJ1-5; TRBD1 matches at 9 bases. The V gene end was trimmed by 5 bases and the J gene end by 2 bases; junction bases not matched to a gene: 4. This CDR3 is 15 amino acids long. Germline CDR1 reads KGHSH; CDR2 reads LQKENI. This CDR3 is CASSEGQGGNQPQHF. The CDR3 DNA reads as TGTGCCAGCTCAGAGGGACAGGGAGGCAATCAGCCCCAGCATTTT.

Concerning this clone: This clone may be a read error of a much larger clone one base away. V usage is TRBV6-1 and J usage is TRBJ1-1; 7 bases align to TRBD1. The CDR3 length is 12 residues. Germline assignment: CDR1 MNHNS and CDR2 SASEGT. Trimming at V came to 3 bases and at J to 5 bases, leaving 0 bases not matched to a gene. The DNA of the CDR3 is TGTGCCAGCAGTGAGGGACAGACTGAAGCTTTCTTT. As protein: CASSEGQTEAFF.

The chain couples TRBV7-8 to TRBJ2-6; no firm D call. Germline V gene data show CDR1 as SGHVS and CDR2 as FQNEAQ. The ends were cut back, 1 base at V and 2 bases at J, with 6 bases in the middle. This CDR3 has 15 residues. The CDR3 DNA sequence: TGTGCCAGCAGCTTAGGTGCAGCTGGGGCCAACGTCCTGACTTTC. Protein sequence: CASSLGAAGANVLTF.

This chain joins TRBV7-2 and TRBJ2-7; D gene unclear. Germline V gene data show CDR1 as SGHTA and CDR2 as FQGNSA. The CDR3 sequence is 14 residues long. V lost 1 base and J 0 bases, leaving 7 bases between the germline ends. CDR3 loop: CASSLVESSYEQYF. Written as DNA, the CDR3 is TGTGCCAGCAGCTTAGTCGAGAGCTCCTACGAGCAGTACTTC.

CDR3 sequence reads: CALDTGSYNEQFF. CDR3 nucleotides: TGTGCCTTAGATACGGGCTCCTACAATGAGCAGTTCTTC. The chain is built from TRBV30 and TRBJ2-1; D is ambiguous. There are 13 residues in the CDR3. CDR1 is GTSNPN and CDR2 is SVGIG in the germline V gene (reference sequence). V was clipped by 7 bases and J by 0 bases, with 10 bases between them. The variable domain in full, completed from reference TRBV30 and TRBJ2-1, reads SQTIHQWPATLVQPVGSPLSLECTVEGTSNPNLYWYRQAAGRGLQLLFYSVGIGQISSEVPQNLSASRPQDRQFILSSKKLLLSDSGFYLCALDTGSYNEQFFGPGTRLTVL.

The chain employs TRBV19 and TRBJ2-7, with 7 bases lining up with TRBD1. V shed 3 bases and J 0 bases; nucleotides not matched to a gene: 5. CDR1 is LNHDA and CDR2 is SQIVND in the germline V gene (reference sequence). The CDR3 runs to 15 residues. CDR3: CASSIGDRPSYEQYF. The DNA of the CDR3 is TGTGCCAGTAGTATCGGGGACAGACCCTCCTACGAGCAGTACTTC.

The J gene is TRBJ2-1, the V gene TRBV27, with D perhaps TRBD1 (5 bases). The CDR3 loop spans 14 amino acids. Trimming removed 5 bases at V and 4 bases at J, with 12 bases between. CDR1 MNHEY and CDR2 SMNVEV come from the germline V gene (reference sequence). The CDR3 DNA reads TGTGCCAGCAGTCTTCCAGGGTCTTACAATGAGCAGTTCTTC. It yields the protein CASSLPGSYNEQFF.

The chain links TRBV6-5 to TRBJ2-2; TRBD1 aligns across 9 bases. Germline CDR1 is MNHEY and CDR2 is SVGAGI. The V segment lost 0 bases and the J segment 7 bases; nucleotides outside the gene matches: 3. The CDR3 is 15 residues long. The CDR3 sequence is CASSYSRTGVGELFF. CDR3 bases: TGTGCCAGCAGTTACTCCCGGACAGGGGTCGGGGAGCTGTTTTTT.

The V and J genes are TRBV9 and TRBJ2-5; 9 bases are a match to TRBD1. CDR1 and CDR2 (germline): SGDLS, YYNGEE. The CDR3 covers 15 residues. With V trimmed by 4 bases and J by 2 bases, 6 bases remained unmatched. The CDR3 nucleotides read TGTGCCAGCAGCCTTGCCGGGACAGGGCAAGAGACCCAGTACTTC. Protein sequence: CASSLAGTGQETQYF.

This sequence joins TRBV28 and TRBJ2-7, with D perhaps matching TRBD2 (5 bases). Per the germline V gene, CDR1 is MDHEN and CDR2 is SYDVKM. The CDR3 runs 17 residues. With 7 bases removed from V and 0 bases from J, the gap between germline ends came to 22 bases. DNA for the CDR3: TGTGCCAGCAACCAAATCCCCGCGGGCAGTAGCTCCTACGAGCAGTACTTC. Encoded protein: CASNQIPAGSSSYEQYF.

The chain recombines TRBV9 with TRBJ2-1; 12 bases fit TRBD2. The V and J ends lost 2 bases and 0 bases, in that order; junction bases with no gene match: 9. This CDR3 has 19 amino acids. Germline assignment: CDR1 SGDLS and CDR2 YYNGEE. In nucleotides, the CDR3 is TGTGCCAGCAGCGTGACTAGCGGGAGTTCCCTTAGCTCCTACAATGAGCAGTTCTTC. Translating it yields CASSVTSGSSLSSYNEQFF.

The chain carries TRBV13 and TRBJ2-7; D is perhaps TRBD1 (6 bases). From germline, CDR1 is PRHDT and CDR2 FYEKMQ (reference sequence). V shed 5 bases and J shed 2 bases, with 10 bases lying between them. CDR3 length: 13 amino acids. This chain's CDR3 is CASSIQGTYEQYF. The CDR3 DNA reads TGTGCCAGCAGCATACAGGGAACCTACGAGCAGTACTTC.

V gene TRBV18 combines with J gene TRBJ2-7; 8 nucleotides match TRBD1. The CDR3 has 14 residues. V shed 5 bases, J shed 3 bases, and the junction held 6 bases outside the gene matches. In germline, CDR1 is KGHSH, CDR2 LQKENI. CDR3 in amino acids: CASSSRDRFYEQYF. The CDR3 DNA follows: TGTGCCAGCTCATCTAGGGACAGGTTCTACGAGCAGTACTTC.

The chain combines TRBV27 with TRBJ2-6; TRBD1 aligns across 7 bases. CDR3 length: 14 residues. CDR1 MNHEY and CDR2 SMNVEV come from the germline V gene (reference sequence). After removal of 6 bases from V and 4 bases from J, the junction contained 3 bases not matched to a gene. CDR3 coding DNA: TGTGCCAGCAGACCCAGGGGGGGGGCCAACGTCCTGACTTTC. This codes for CASRPRGGANVLTF.

Only one count was recorded for this clone. The chain employs TRBV6-1 and TRBJ1-2, with 10 bases aligning to TRBD1. Losses at the gene ends were 3 bases for V and 5 bases for J; bases not matched to a gene: 15. Germline-derived CDR1 and CDR2 are MNHNS and SASEGT. The CDR3 has 18 amino acids. CDR3 loop: CASSDLGTGATIFYGYTF. CDR3 DNA: TGTGCCAGCAGTGATTTAGGGACAGGGGCAACAATATTTTATGGCTACACCTTC.

The chain carries TRBV27 and TRBJ1-2; 8 nucleotides line up with TRBD1. Germline loops: CDR1 MNHEY, CDR2 SMNVEV (reference sequence). The CDR3 sequence is 14 residues long. J lost 7 bases, V lost 3 bases, and 7 bases had no gene match. CDR3 nucleotide sequence: TGTGCCAGCAGTTTTAGGACAGGGATCGGTGGCTACACCTTC. Residues: CASSFRTGIGGYTF.

This chain connects TRBV4-2 to TRBJ2-7; 9 nucleotides match TRBD1. This CDR3 region has 20 residues. J lost 4 bases, V lost 0 bases, and 19 bases had no gene match. Germline CDR1 reads LGHNA; CDR2 reads YNFKEQ. The CDR3 is CASSQEAGTGITKVPYEQYF. CDR3 sequence (DNA): TGTGCCAGCAGCCAAGAAGCCGGGACAGGGATTACTAAAGTCCCTTACGAGCAGTACTTC.

The gene calls are TRBV6-1 and TRBJ1-1, with 7 bases lining up with TRBD1. The CDR3 is 22 amino acids. Germline assignment: CDR1 MNHNS and CDR2 SASEGT. V gave up 0 bases and J gave up 1 base; unmatched junction bases: 23. The CDR3 DNA reads as TGTGCCAGCAGTGAAGCGCTCTACCACCGATCCGGACAGGCGGTGAAGAACACTGAAGCTTTCTTT. The encoded protein is CASSEALYHRSGQAVKNTEAFF.

The chain is built from TRBV18 and TRBJ1-2; D gene uncertain. The CDR3 consists of 14 residues. The V end was cut by 0 bases, the J end by 2 bases, with 7 bases between. CDR1 and CDR2 (germline): KGHSH, LQKENI. CDR3 nucleotides: TGTGCCAGCTCACCACCCTCCGTCAACTATGGCTACACCTTC. Its translation: CASSPPSVNYGYTF.

The chain employs TRBV4-1 and TRBJ2-2; possibly TRBD2 for D (6 bases). Germline V lookup: CDR1 MGHRA, CDR2 YSYEKL. Trimming cost V 3 bases and J 4 bases, with 12 bases left between them. CDR3 length: 15 residues. The CDR3 nucleotides read TGCGCCAGCAGCCAGTCGGGGGAGATCACCGGGGAGCTGTTTTTT. Protein product: CASSQSGEITGELFF.

V and J are TRBV10-1 and TRBJ2-7; perhaps TRBD2 as D (5 bases). The germline CDR1 and CDR2 sequences are WNHNN and SYGVQD (reference sequence). The CDR3 loop spans 15 amino acids. V dropped 2 bases and J dropped 2 bases, with 13 bases sitting between them. The CDR3 bases are TGCGCCAGCAGTGAGCGGTGGACTCCTCCCTACGAGCAGTACGTC. Translation: CASSERWTPPYEQYV.